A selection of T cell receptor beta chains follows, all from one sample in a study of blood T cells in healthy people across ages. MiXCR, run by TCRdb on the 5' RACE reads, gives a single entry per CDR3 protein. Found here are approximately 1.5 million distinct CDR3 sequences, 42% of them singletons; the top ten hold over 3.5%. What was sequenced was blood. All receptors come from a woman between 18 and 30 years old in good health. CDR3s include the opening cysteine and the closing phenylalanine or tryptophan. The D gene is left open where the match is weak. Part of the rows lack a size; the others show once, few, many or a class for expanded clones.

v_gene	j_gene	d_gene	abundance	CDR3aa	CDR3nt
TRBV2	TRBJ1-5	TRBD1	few	CASSQQGLLISNQPQHF	TGTGCCAGCAGCCAACAGGGGCTTCTAATTAGCAATCAGCCCCAGCATTTT
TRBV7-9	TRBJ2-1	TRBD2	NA	CAAGTSQYNEQFF	TGTGCCGCCGGGACTAGTCAATACAATGAGCAGTTCTTC
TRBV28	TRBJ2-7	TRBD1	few	CASTIQGEGYEQYF	TGTGCCAGCACTATACAGGGGGAAGGCTACGAGCAGTACTTC
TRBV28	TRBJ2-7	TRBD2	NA	CASSPWTSGRRLEQYF	TGTGCCAGCAGTCCTTGGACTAGCGGGAGACGGCTTGAGCAGTACTTC
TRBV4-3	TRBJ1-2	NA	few	CASSRVSGARVYGYTF	TGCGCCAGCAGCCGAGTCTCCGGGGCTCGGGTCTATGGCTACACCTTC
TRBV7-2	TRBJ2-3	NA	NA	CASMSSASDTQYF	TGTGCCAGCATGTCTAGCGCCTCAGATACGCAGTATTTT
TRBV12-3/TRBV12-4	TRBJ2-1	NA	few	CASSLLVGSVSYNEQFF	TGTGCCAGCAGTTTACTAGTAGGGAGTGTCTCCTACAATGAGCAGTTCTTC
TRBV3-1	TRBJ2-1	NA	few	CASSQDPGIYNEQFF	TGTGCCAGCAGCCAAGATCCGGGAATCTACAATGAGCAGTTCTTC
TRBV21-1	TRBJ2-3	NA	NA	CASSWRGSDTQYF	TGTGCCAGCAGCTGGAGGGGGTCAGATACGCAGTATTTT
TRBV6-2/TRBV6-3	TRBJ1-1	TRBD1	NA	CATLWDSEAFF	TGTGCCACTTTATGGGACAGTGAAGCTTTCTTT
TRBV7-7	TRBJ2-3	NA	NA	CASSQGRLRTDTQYF	TGTGCTAGCAGCCAGGGGAGACTACGCACAGATACGCAGTATTTT
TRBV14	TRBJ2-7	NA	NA	CASSQDNRGGEQYF	TGTGCCAGCAGCCAAGATAACCGGGGCGGCGAGCAGTACTTC
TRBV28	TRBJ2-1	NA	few	CASSPRDRSEQFF	TGTGCCAGCAGCCCGAGGGACCGGAGTGAGCAGTTCTTC
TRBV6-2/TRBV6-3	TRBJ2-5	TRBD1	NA	CASSETGAQETQYF	TGTGCCAGCAGCGAAACAGGGGCCCAAGAGACCCAGTACTTC
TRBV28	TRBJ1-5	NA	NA	CASLDRLNQPQHF	TGTGCCAGCTTAGACAGGCTTAATCAGCCCCAGCATTTT
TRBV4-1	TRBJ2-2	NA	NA	CASSQPGLFFGELFF	TGCGCCAGCAGCCAACCTGGACTATTTTTCGGGGAGCTGTTTTTT
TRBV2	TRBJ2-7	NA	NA	CASRARHSYEQYF	TGTGCCAGCAGGGCACGGCACTCCTACGAGCAGTACTTC
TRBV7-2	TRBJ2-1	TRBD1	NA	CASSLARTGVEQFF	TGTGCCAGCAGCTTAGCTAGGACAGGGGTTGAGCAGTTCTTC
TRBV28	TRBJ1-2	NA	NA	CASSPGGRFLANYGYTF	TGTGCCAGCAGTCCTGGGGGCAGGTTTTTAGCTAACTATGGCTACACCTTC
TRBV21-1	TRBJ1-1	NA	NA	CASSNGREVSTEAFF	TGTGCCAGCAGCAACGGGAGGGAGGTTAGCACTGAAGCTTTCTTT
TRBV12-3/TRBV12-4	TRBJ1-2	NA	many	CASSFSGYDGYTF	TGTGCCAGCAGTTTTTCGGGGTACGACGGCTACACCTTC
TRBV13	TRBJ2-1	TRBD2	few	CASSLEGAGAYNEQFF	TGTGCCAGCAGCTTAGAAGGTGCGGGGGCCTACAATGAGCAGTTCTTC
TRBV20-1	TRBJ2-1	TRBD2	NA	CSAHNLAGGQNEQFF	TGCAGTGCTCACAATCTAGCGGGGGGGCAGAATGAGCAGTTCTTC
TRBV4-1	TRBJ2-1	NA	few	CASSQDRYHEQFF	TGCGCCAGCAGCCAAGATCGGTACCATGAGCAGTTCTTC
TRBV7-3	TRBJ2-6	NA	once	CASTINSGANVLTF	TGTGCCAGCACTATAAACTCTGGGGCCAACGTCCTGACTTTC
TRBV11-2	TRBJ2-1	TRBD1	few	CASRNLDRGQMNEQFF	TGTGCCAGCAGGAACCTTGACAGGGGGCAAATGAATGAGCAGTTCTTC
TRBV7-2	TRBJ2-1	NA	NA	CASRTGTTNQETQFF	TGTGCCAGCAGAACCGGGACGACAAATCAAGAGACCCAGTTCTTC
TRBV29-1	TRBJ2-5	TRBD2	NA	CSVSGSGRDVEQYF	TGCAGCGTTTCAGGTAGCGGGAGGGATGTAGAGCAGTACTTC
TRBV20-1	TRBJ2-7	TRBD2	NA	CSATAGGISYEQYF	TGCAGTGCGACAGCGGGGGGAATCTCCTACGAGCAGTACTTC
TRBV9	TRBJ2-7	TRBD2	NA	CASSVPGRGNNEQYF	TGTGCCAGCAGCGTCCCCGGGAGGGGAAACAATGAGCAGTACTTC
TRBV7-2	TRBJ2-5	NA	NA	CASSADRTQETQYF	TGTGCCAGCAGCGCCGACAGGACCCAAGAGACCCAGTACTTC
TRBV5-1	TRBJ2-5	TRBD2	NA	CASSLNSGRETQYF	TGCGCCAGCAGCTTGAATAGCGGGAGAGAGACCCAGTACTTC
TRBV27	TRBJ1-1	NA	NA	CASSLYQGFNEAFF	TGTGCCAGCAGTTTATATCAGGGCTTCAACGAAGCTTTCTTT
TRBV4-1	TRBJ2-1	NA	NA	CASSQELTRGNEQFF	TGCGCCAGCAGCCAAGAGTTGACTAGGGGCAATGAGCAGTTCTTC
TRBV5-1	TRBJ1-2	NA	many	CASSLDGYGYTF	TGTGCCAGCAGCTTAGATGGCTATGGCTACACCTTC
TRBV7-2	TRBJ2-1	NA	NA	CASSLVTGRLDEQFF	TGTGCCAGCAGCTTAGTAACAGGACGTTTAGATGAGCAGTTCTTC
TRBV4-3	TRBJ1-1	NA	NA	CASSQDVNTEAFF	TGTGCCAGCAGCCAAGATGTGAACACTGAAGCTTTCTTT
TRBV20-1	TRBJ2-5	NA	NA	CSVDPDREGVETQYF	TGCAGTGTTGACCCTGACAGGGAGGGAGTAGAGACCCAGTACTTC
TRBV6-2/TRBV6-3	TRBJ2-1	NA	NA	CASEQLPYNEQFF	TGTGCCAGCGAGCAACTCCCCTACAATGAGCAGTTCTTC
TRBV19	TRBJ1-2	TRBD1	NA	CASSGQGASTF	TGTGCCAGTAGTGGACAGGGGGCGAGCACCTTC
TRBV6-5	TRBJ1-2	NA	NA	CASSYLGASYGYTF	TGTGCCAGCAGTTACCTGGGGGCAAGCTATGGCTACACCTTC
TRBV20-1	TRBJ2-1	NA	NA	CSATRRLEQFF	TGCAGTGCTACCCGGCGCTTAGAGCAGTTCTTC
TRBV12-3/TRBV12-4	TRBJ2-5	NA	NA	CASSFSGLSETQYF	TGTGCCAGCAGTTTTAGCGGTCTCTCAGAGACCCAGTACTTC
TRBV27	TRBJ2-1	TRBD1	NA	CASSSGTGQYNEQFF	TGTGCCAGCAGTTCCGGGACAGGGCAATACAATGAGCAGTTCTTC
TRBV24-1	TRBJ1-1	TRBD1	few	CATSDPTTQGEAFF	TGTGCCACCAGTGATCCAACCACACAGGGGGAAGCTTTCTTT
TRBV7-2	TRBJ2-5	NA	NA	CASSNGGGGQETQYF	TGTGCCAGCAGCAATGGGGGCGGGGGCCAAGAGACCCAGTACTTC
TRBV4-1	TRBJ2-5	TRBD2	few	CASSQALLAGPRSQYF	TGCGCCAGCAGCCAAGCACTTCTAGCGGGTCCCCGATCCCAGTACTTC
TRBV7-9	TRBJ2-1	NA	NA	CASSRLNRNNEQFF	TGTGCCAGCAGCCGACTTAACCGTAACAATGAGCAGTTCTTC
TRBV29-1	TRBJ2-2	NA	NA	CSVPPDKDTGELFF	TGCAGCGTCCCCCCGGACAAAGACACCGGGGAGCTGTTTTTT
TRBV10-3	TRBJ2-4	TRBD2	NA	CAISLAGGAKNIQYF	TGTGCCATCAGCCTAGCGGGAGGGGCCAAAAACATTCAGTACTTC
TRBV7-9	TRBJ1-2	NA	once	CASSLGSGYGYIF	TGTGCCAGCAGCTTAGGATCAGGGTATGGCTACATCTTC
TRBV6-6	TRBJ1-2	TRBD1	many	CASSRTGAGYTF	TGTGCCAGCAGCCGGACAGGGGCTGGCTACACCTTC
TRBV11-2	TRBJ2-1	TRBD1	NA	CASSSPTGRSYNGQFF	TGTGCCAGCAGCTCCCCGACAGGGCGCTCCTACAATGGGCAGTTCTTC
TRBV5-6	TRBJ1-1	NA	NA	CASSTAAGTEAFF	TGTGCCAGCAGCACGGCAGCCGGTACTGAAGCTTTCTTT
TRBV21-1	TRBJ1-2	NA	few	CASSTLEGRSYGYTF	TGTGCCAGCAGCACCCTTGAGGGGAGATCCTATGGCTACACCTTC
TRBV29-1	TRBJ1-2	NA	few	CSVEPGQRIDGYTF	TGCAGCGTTGAGCCGGGCCAGAGGATAGATGGCTACACCTTC
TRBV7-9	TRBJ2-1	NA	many	CASSLESRGYYNEQFF	TGTGCCAGCAGCTTGGAAAGCAGGGGCTACTACAATGAGCAGTTCTTC
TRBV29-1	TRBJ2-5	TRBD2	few	CSVDIAGGNEQYF	TGCAGCGTTGACATAGCGGGAGGGAATGAGCAGTACTTC
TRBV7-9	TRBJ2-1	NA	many	CASSPPGGSYNEQFF	TGTGCCAGCAGCCCTCCCGGCGGCTCCTACAATGAGCAGTTCTTC